A single sample is the source of the 24 T cell receptor beta chains below, sequenced in a study of Graves' ophthalmopathy and Graves' hyperthyroidism. The study amplified TCR beta CDR3 regions using RNA transcripts. RT-PCR in the first round used HTBI primers; a second-round multiplex PCR followed. Each CDR3 protein gets one entry after TCRdb re-called the multiplex PCR reads with MiXCR. Here the sample spans 220,000 or so distinct CDR3 sequences, around a fifth being singletons. The sample comprised peripheral blood. The receptors shown here come from a woman in her forties or fifties with Graves' ophthalmopathy.

This clonotype was counted many times. This chain connects TRBV27 to TRBJ1-6; no clear D gene. Germline CDR1 MNHEY, CDR2 SMNVEV (reference sequence). The germline V and J ends were trimmed by 4 bases and 0 bases, with 10 bases remaining between them. The CDR3 is 16 amino acids. The chain's CDR3 is CASSYTGYSYNSPLHF. The CDR3 DNA reads as TGTGCCAGCAGTTATACGGGATACTCCTATAATTCACCCCTCCACTTT.

This clonotype has at least ten counts. V usage is TRBV20-1 and J usage is TRBJ1-1; D is possibly TRBD1 (5 bases). Germline lookup yields CDR1 DFQATT and CDR2 SNEGSKA (reference sequence). The V end was cut by 0 bases, the J end by 10 bases, with 6 bases between. The CDR3 covers 10 residues. The CDR3 protein is CSAREGGAFF. CDR3 in DNA: TGCAGTGCTAGAGAGGGGGGAGCTTTCTTT.

This clonotype occurred many times. This rearrangement joins TRBV19 to TRBJ2-7; perhaps TRBD2 as D (5 bases). The CDR3 sequence is 14 residues long. The V gene lost 8 bases and the J gene lost 5 bases, with 19 bases spanning the gap. CDR1 and CDR2 (germline): LNHDA, SQIVND (reference sequence). The CDR3 DNA reads TGTGCCAGTGGAGTGCTTAGGAGCGGCCACGAGCAGTACTTC. Protein: CASGVLRSGHEQYF. The full variable domain, completed using reference TRBV19 and TRBJ2-7, is DGGITQSPKYLFRKEGQNVTLSCEQNLNHDAMYWYRQDPGQGLRLIYYSQIVNDFQKGDIAEGYSVSREKKESFPLTVTSAQKNPTAFYLCASGVLRSGHEQYFGPGTRLTVT.

This clonotype was counted at least ten times. CDR3 DNA sequence: TGCAGCGTTGAAGGGGGTCGGGAGCAGTACTTC. It codes for CSVEGGREQYF. The chain combines TRBV29-1 with TRBJ2-7; no firm D call. Germline assignment: CDR1 SQVTM and CDR2 ANQGSEA. The V and J ends lost 1 base and 7 bases respectively, with 8 bases between them. This CDR3 comprises 11 residues.

Ten or more counts support this clonotype. This sequence joins TRBV6-1 and TRBJ2-2; perhaps TRBD1 as D (6 bases). Germline assignment: CDR1 MNHNS and CDR2 SASEGT. V was clipped by 5 bases and J by 2 bases, with 15 bases between them. There are 16 residues in the CDR3. In DNA, the CDR3 is TGTGCCAGCAGTCAAACAGGGATCGCTAACACCGGGGAGCTGTTTTTT. It yields the protein CASSQTGIANTGELFF.

This clonotype was counted at least ten times. The chain is built from TRBV6-5 and TRBJ1-5; TRBD1 is a possible D gene (5 bases). There are 16 residues in the CDR3. V lost 6 bases to trimming and J lost 3 bases, with 18 bases between them. Germline lookup yields CDR1 MNHEY and CDR2 SVGAGI. The CDR3 region is CASSPRDGGINQPQHF. DNA for the CDR3: TGTGCCAGCAGCCCCCGGGACGGCGGAATCAATCAGCCCCAGCATTTT.

This clonotype was counted at least ten times. The V gene is TRBV6-1, the J gene TRBJ1-2; D not certain. From germline, CDR1 is MNHNS and CDR2 SASEGT. CDR3 length equals 14 residues. V was trimmed by 6 bases and J by 4 bases, leaving 15 bases between them. Here the CDR3 DNA reads TGTGCCAGCAGCGCTACTTCCGCTCCCTATGGCTACACCTTC. Its protein is CASSATSAPYGYTF.

This clonotype was seen repeatedly, ten times or more. This sequence joins TRBV20-1 and TRBJ1-1, with D hard to call. The germline V gene has CDR1 DFQATT and CDR2 SNEGSKA (reference sequence). The CDR3 extends over 13 amino acids. Trimming took off 0 bases at V and 8 bases at J, with 13 bases between the two ends. The CDR3 sequence is CSARDGRQGEAFF. CDR3 DNA: TGCAGTGCTAGAGATGGCCGGCAAGGGGAAGCTTTCTTT.

This clonotype has at least ten counts. The rearrangement links TRBV7-8 to TRBJ2-7; TRBD1 matches 7 bases. V dropped 7 bases and J dropped 0; count of bases not matched to a gene: 6. There are 14 residues in the CDR3. Per the germline V gene, CDR1 is SGHVS and CDR2 is FQNEAQ. CDR3 protein: CASTPRDSSYEQYF. CDR3 DNA sequence: TGTGCCAGCACTCCCCGGGACAGCTCCTACGAGCAGTACTTC.

A few counts support this clonotype. CDR3 region: CASSPGGRGLYNEQFF. The CDR3 DNA reads as TGTGCCAGCTCACCAGGGGGGAGGGGTCTCTACAATGAGCAGTTCTTC. V usage is TRBV18 and J usage is TRBJ2-1; 7 positions match TRBD2. V dropped 2 bases and J dropped 3; count of bases not matched to a gene: 7. Germline V gives CDR1 KGHSH, CDR2 LQKENI. This CDR3 comprises 16 residues.

This clonotype was seen many times. The V gene is TRBV29-1, the J gene TRBJ2-7; D unclear. V was shortened by 1 base and J by 2 bases, with 9 bases between the two germline ends. CDR1 is SQVTM, CDR2 ANQGSEA, per germline. This CDR3 has 13 amino acids. CDR3 sequence: CSVEGAEPYEQYF. DNA of the CDR3: TGCAGCGTTGAAGGGGCTGAGCCCTACGAGCAGTACTTC.

There are many counts of this clonotype. The chain carries TRBV20-1 and TRBJ2-1; the D gene could be TRBD1 or TRBD2 (5 bases each). V lost 1 base and J 1 base, leaving 17 bases between the germline ends. Germline V gene sequence: CDR1 DFQATT, CDR2 SNEGSKA (reference sequence). The CDR3 is made up of 17 amino acids. CDR3 DNA: TGCAGTGCTAGAGGGGCTTTAGCCGAGGGGTCCTACAATGAGCAGTTCTTC. This gives the protein CSARGALAEGSYNEQFF.

The table lists this clonotype with many counts. V gene TRBV12-3 or TRBV12-4 combines with J gene TRBJ1-1; D is perhaps TRBD1 (6 bases). This CDR3 region has 14 residues. The germline V and J ends were trimmed by 4 bases and 0 bases, with 9 bases remaining between them. CDR3 sequence (DNA): TGTGCCAGCAGTTCTGGGGGCATGAACACTGAAGCTTTCTTT. This encodes CASSSGGMNTEAFF.

This clonotype occurred many times. V is TRBV5-5 and J is TRBJ1-2; D ambiguous. Trimming left V 0 bases short and J 8 bases short, with 17 bases between. The CDR3 consists of 15 residues. Germline V gene data show CDR1 as SGHKS and CDR2 as YYEKEE (reference sequence). Here the CDR3 reads CASSLGSDDLNGYTF. CDR3 nucleotide sequence: TGTGCCAGCAGCTTGGGGAGCGACGACTTAAACGGCTACACCTTC.

This chain connects TRBV3-1 to TRBJ2-7; D remains ambiguous. The germline V gene encodes CDR1 LGHDT and CDR2 YNNKEL (reference sequence). The CDR3 contains 13 residues. V lost 1 base, J lost 9 bases, and 13 bases lay in between. The CDR3 DNA sequence: TGTGCCAGCAGCCAAGGCAAGGATGTCAGGCAGTACTTC. This codes for CASSQGKDVRQYF.

Ten or more counts support this clonotype. This rearrangement joins TRBV12-3 or TRBV12-4 to TRBJ2-5; 10 bases map to TRBD1. The CDR3 runs to 15 residues. Trimming at V came to 3 bases and at J to 7 bases, leaving 8 bases not matched to a gene. In DNA form, the CDR3 reads TGTGCCAGCAGTTTTGGGACAGGGGATACCAGGACCCAGTACTTC. Translated, it gives CASSFGTGDTRTQYF.

This clonotype has a count of ten or more. V and J are TRBV30 and TRBJ2-7; 7 nucleotides agree with TRBD2. Germline CDR1 GTSNPN, CDR2 SVGIG (reference sequence). CDR3 length: 13 amino acids. V lost 2 bases, J lost 0 bases, and 1 base stayed unmatched. CDR3 sequence (DNA): TGTGCCTGGAGTCGGGGGGACTCCTACGAGCAGTACTTC. It yields the protein CAWSRGDSYEQYF. The whole variable domain, remainder taken from reference TRBV30 and TRBJ2-7, is SQTIHQWPATLVQPVGSPLSLECTVEGTSNPNLYWYRQAAGRGLQLLFYSVGIGQISSEVPQNLSASRPQDRQFILSSKKLLLSDSGFYLCAWSRGDSYEQYFGPGTRLTVT.

This clonotype was observed many times. J is TRBJ2-7 and V is TRBV29-1; the D gene could be TRBD1 or TRBD2 (5 bases each). The V and J ends lost 1 base and 6 bases respectively, with 13 bases between them. This CDR3 has 13 residues. Per germline, CDR1 SQVTM and CDR2 ANQGSEA. The CDR3 DNA is TGCAGCGTTGAAGGGGGGACCGGTAGCGAGCAGTACTTC. Residues: CSVEGGTGSEQYF.

This clonotype was seen ten or more times. J is TRBJ2-7 and V is TRBV10-3; TRBD2 matches 13 bases. The CDR3 runs to 16 residues. J lost 2 bases, V lost 4 bases, and 5 bases had no gene match. The V gene's germline CDR1 is ENHRY and CDR2 SYGVKD. The chain's CDR3 is CAISGTSGGPPYEQYF. In DNA, the CDR3 is TGTGCCATCAGTGGGACTAGCGGGGGACCTCCCTACGAGCAGTACTTC.

In this sample, this clonotype turned up many times. The J gene is TRBJ2-5, the V gene TRBV12-3 or TRBV12-4, with TRBD1 identical over 11 bases. This CDR3 has 13 amino acids. V dropped 6 bases and J dropped 13; count of bases not matched to a gene: 10. The CDR3 reads CASSRDRGSLLYF. CDR3 bases: TGTGCCAGCAGCCGGGACAGGGGGTCCCTCTTGTACTTC.

This clonotype appeared many times. The V and J genes are TRBV12-3 or TRBV12-4 and TRBJ2-2; D possibly uses TRBD1 or TRBD2 (5 bases each). This CDR3 is built from 14 residues. The V end was cut by 3 bases, the J end by 6 bases, with 11 bases between. The chain's CDR3 is CASSFRQGAGELFF. In DNA, the CDR3 is TGTGCCAGCAGTTTCCGGCAGGGAGCCGGGGAGCTGTTTTTT.

The chain has TRBV10-1 and TRBJ2-7; D could derive from TRBD1 or TRBD2 (5 bases each). The CDR3 loop spans 15 amino acids. The germline CDR1 and CDR2 sequences are WNHNN and SYGVQD (reference sequence). V gave up 0 bases and J gave up 5 bases, with 14 bases separating them. The CDR3 region is CASSESPGTTHEQYF. The DNA of the CDR3 is TGCGCCAGCAGTGAGTCGCCTGGGACCACCCACGAGCAGTACTTC.

This chain joins TRBV20-1 and TRBJ2-5; TRBD1 agrees at 8 bases. V lost 2 bases to trimming and J lost 1 base; unmatched junction nucleotides: 9. Germline CDR1 reads DFQATT; CDR2 reads SNEGSKA (reference sequence). The CDR3 consists of 16 residues. The CDR3 DNA follows: TGCAGTGCTAGACCCCAGGGGGCGGGCCTCCAAGAGACCCAGTACTTC. This gives the protein CSARPQGAGLQETQYF.

This sequence joins TRBV20-1 and TRBJ2-1; D unresolved. Looked up from germline, CDR1 is DFQATT and CDR2 is SNEGSKA (reference sequence). Trimming shortened V by 6 bases and J by 0 bases, and 9 bases separated the two germline ends. The CDR3 is 13 residues long. CDR3 bases: TGCAGTGCCGTCGGAGTCTCCTACAATGAGCAGTTCTTC. Its translation is CSAVGVSYNEQFF.